The 11 T cell receptor beta chains listed next were all sequenced from one sample in a study of blood T cell repertoires in COVID-19. Method: immunoSEQ multiplex PCR; TCRdb's copy keeps in-frame clones and lacks some. The data show 90,000 to 140,000 clones, 80% to 85% seen once. The sequenced sample consisted of peripheral blood. These receptors all come from an elderly man with acute or convalescent COVID-19.

The chain joins TRBV7-2 to TRBJ1-3; unclear D gene. Germline V gene data show CDR1 as SGHTA and CDR2 as FQGNSA. The V and J ends lost 0 bases and 0 bases respectively, with 6 bases between them. The CDR3 extends over 15 amino acids. CDR3 sequence: CASSLASTSGNTIYF. The CDR3 nucleotides read TGTGCCAGCAGCTTAGCTAGTACCTCTGGAAACACCATATATTTT. Variable domain in full (rest from reference TRBV7-2 and TRBJ1-3): GAGVSQSPSNKVTEKGKDVELRCDPISGHTALYWYRQSLGQGLEFLIYFQGNSAPDKSGLPSDRFSAERTGGSVSTLTIQRTQQEDSAVYLCASSLASTSGNTIYFGEGSWLTVV.

The V call is TRBV15, the J call TRBJ2-1; TRBD2 might be the D (5 bases). V gave up 2 bases and J gave up 6 bases, with 11 bases separating them. This CDR3 comprises 14 residues. Germline V gene sequence: CDR1 LNHNV, CDR2 YYDKDF (reference sequence). The CDR3 sequence is CATSRPRTVNEQFF. In nucleotides, the CDR3 is TGTGCCACCAGCAGACCCCGGACTGTCAATGAGCAGTTCTTC. Full variable domain (outside the CDR3, taken from reference TRBV15 and TRBJ2-1): DAMVIQNPRYQVTQFGKPVTLSCSQTLNHNVMYWYQQKSSQAPKLLFHYYDKDFNNEADTPDNFQSRRPNTSFCFLDIRSPGLGDTAMYLCATSRPRTVNEQFFGPGTRLTVL.

The chain has TRBV6-2 or TRBV6-3 and TRBJ1-1; perhaps TRBD1 as D (5 bases). CDR3 length: 16 residues. The V end was cut by 5 bases, the J end by 0 bases, with 16 bases between. The V gene's germline CDR1 is MNHEY and CDR2 SVGEGT. The DNA for the CDR3 is TGTGCCAGCAGTCCGGCACGACAGACTTTGAACACTGAAGCTTTCTTT. Its translation: CASSPARQTLNTEAFF.

V is TRBV9 and J is TRBJ1-1, with D unresolved. The CDR3 is 14 amino acids. The germline gives CDR1 SGDLS, CDR2 YYNGEE. With 0 bases removed from V and 4 bases from J, the gap between germline ends came to 10 bases. The CDR3 coding sequence is TGTGCCAGCAGCGTAGAACGGTTGAGCACTGAAGCTTTCTTT. The encoded protein is CASSVERLSTEAFF. Filled out from reference TRBV9 and TRBJ1-1, the complete variable domain reads DSGVTQTPKHLITATGQRVTLRCSPRSGDLSVYWYQQSLDQGLQFLIQYYNGEERAKGNILERFSAQQFPDLHSELNLSSLELGDSALYFCASSVERLSTEAFFGQGTRLTVV.

The V call is TRBV5-1, the J call TRBJ2-3, with 13 bases fitting TRBD2. The CDR3 spans 15 residues. V was clipped by 2 bases and J by 7 bases; unmatched bases: 4. Per germline, CDR1 SGHRS and CDR2 YFSETQ. The CDR3 DNA follows: TGCGCCAGCAGCTTAGGGACTAGCGGGATAAATACGCAGTATTTT. It is translated as CASSLGTSGINTQYF.

The V call is TRBV5-1, the J call TRBJ2-1; 9 bases align to TRBD2. CDR3 length: 15 amino acids. CDR1 is SGHRS, CDR2 YFSETQ, per germline. Trimming at V came to 3 bases and at J to 7 bases, leaving 8 bases not matched to a gene. CDR3 region: CASSYAGLAGNEQFF. CDR3 nucleotide sequence: TGCGCCAGCAGCTATGCGGGGCTAGCGGGGAATGAGCAGTTCTTC.

This clone showed up just once. At one end, the junction sequence differs from germline, possibly due to a read error. The gene calls are TRBV24-1 and TRBJ2-5, with TRBD2 matching 10 bases. Germline CDR1 is KGHDR and CDR2 is SFDVKD. The CDR3 totals 16 residues. The CDR3 is CATSDPASGGQGTQYF. The CDR3 DNA is TGTGCCACCAGTGATCCCGCTAGCGGGGGCCAAGGGACCCAGTACTTC.

V is TRBV25-1 and J is TRBJ1-4; D not resolved. CDR3 length equals 14 residues. The V end was cut by 2 bases, the J end by 8 bases, with 12 bases between. CDR1 MGHDK and CDR2 SYGVNS come from the germline V gene. CDR3 region: CASSEGSLREKLFF. The CDR3 DNA reads TGTGCCAGCAGTGAAGGCAGTCTGAGGGAAAAACTGTTTTTT.

The chain carries TRBV6-1 and TRBJ1-2, with 7 bases fitting TRBD1. Germline V gene lookup returns CDR1 MNHNS and CDR2 SASEGT. With 1 base clipped from V and 3 bases from J, the junction kept 8 bases outside the gene matches. This CDR3 is 16 amino acids long. Here the CDR3 DNA reads TGTGCCAGCAGTGAAGGGGGACAGCTGTCAGACTATGGCTACACCTTC. Protein: CASSEGGQLSDYGYTF.

Only one count was recorded for this clone. The rearrangement links TRBV2 to TRBJ1-5; D is undetermined. The V and J ends lost 5 bases and 10 bases respectively, with 24 bases between them. The germline V gene encodes CDR1 SNHLY and CDR2 FYNNEI. The CDR3 runs to 16 residues. For the CDR3, the DNA is TGTGCCAGCAGTACATCGCAAGGCGGCATCTTCAAACCCCAGCATTTT. This sequence encodes CASSTSQGGIFKPQHF.

The chain has TRBV10-2 and TRBJ1-5; 8 bases are a match to TRBD1. V was clipped by 2 bases and J by 2 bases; unmatched bases: 5. Germline V CDR1 and CDR2: WSHSY, SAAADI. The CDR3 runs to 16 residues. The CDR3 is CASSEQGAMGNQPQHF. The CDR3 DNA sequence: TGCGCCAGCAGTGAGCAGGGGGCAATGGGCAATCAGCCCCAGCATTTT.